This T cell receptor (beta chain) is drawn from a study of blood T cell repertoires in COVID-19. Study-wide context: Samples came from the United States, Italy and Spain, spanning acute and convalescent COVID-19.

TCRdb's copy holds only in-frame clones and misses some; the assay was immunoSEQ multiplex PCR. The sample holds about 190,000 clones, roughly 90% seen once. With 7 bases removed from V and 3 bases from J, the gap between germline ends came to 12 bases. The CDR3 runs to 13 residues. Germline CDR1 is SQVTM and CDR2 is ANQGSEA. The origin of this receptor is a man aged 40-49 years with acute or convalescent COVID-19. The chain combines TRBV29-1 with TRBJ2-2; weak D call: TRBD2 (6 bases). Sequenced material: peripheral blood. CDR3 sequence reads: CSARLEDTGELFF. The CDR3 region has the DNA TGCAGCGCCCGACTAGAAGACACCGGGGAGCTGTTTTTT.